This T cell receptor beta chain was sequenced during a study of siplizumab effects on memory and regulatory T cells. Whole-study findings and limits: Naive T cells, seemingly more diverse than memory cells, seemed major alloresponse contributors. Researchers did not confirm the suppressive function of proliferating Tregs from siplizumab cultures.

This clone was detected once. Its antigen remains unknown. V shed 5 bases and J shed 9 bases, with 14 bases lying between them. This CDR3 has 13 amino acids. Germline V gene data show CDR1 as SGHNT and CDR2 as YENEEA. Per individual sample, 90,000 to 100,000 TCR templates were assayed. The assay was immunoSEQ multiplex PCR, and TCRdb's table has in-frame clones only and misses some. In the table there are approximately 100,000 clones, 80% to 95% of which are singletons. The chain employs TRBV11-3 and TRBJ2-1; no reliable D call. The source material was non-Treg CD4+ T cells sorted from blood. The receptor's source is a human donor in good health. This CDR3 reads CASSLYSTGEQFF. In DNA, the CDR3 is TGTGCCAGCAGCCTTTACAGCACGGGTGAGCAGTTCTTC. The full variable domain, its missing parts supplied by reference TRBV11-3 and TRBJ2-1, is EAGVVQSPRYKIIEKKQPVAFWCNPISGHNTLYWYLQNLGQGPELLIRYENEEAVDDSQLPKDRFSAERLKGVDSTLKIQPAELGDSAVYLCASSLYSTGEQFFGPGTRLTVL.